This entry lists 3 T cell receptor beta chains sequenced from one sample in a study of breast tumors, draining lymph nodes, adjacent tissues (dated by TCRdb to about 2016). Lymph node samples came from the axillary draining lymph nodes of breast cancer patients. Library preparation used multiplex PCR. The instrument given in TCRdb is Illumina HiSeq 2000. TCRdb reprocessed the public reads (quality trimming at Q25 with fastp, clone calling with MiXCR) and kept in-frame beta chains. Every entry covers one CDR3 protein and lists the most common genes and DNA from its rows. The sample table records about 230,000 distinct CDR3 sequences; 32% of these occur just once. The top ten hold over 1.1% of the sample. Sequencing input: axillary lymph node tissue. The receptors were gathered from a female donor with breast cancer. Some clones in this sample may be carry-over from other donors' samples.

This clonotype was observed many times. The chain uses TRBV14 and TRBJ2-2; D remains ambiguous. Germline assignment: CDR1 SGHDN and CDR2 FVKESK. There are 16 residues in the CDR3. V lost 0 bases and J lost 4, with 12 bases in between. CDR3 nucleotide sequence: TGTGCCAGCAGCCAAGATTTAGTACGAGGCACCGGGGAGCTGTTTTTT. Protein product: CASSQDLVRGTGELFF.

Many counts were recorded for this clonotype. V gene TRBV27 combines with J gene TRBJ2-7; tentative D call: TRBD2 (5 bases). This CDR3 comprises 12 residues. CDR1 and CDR2 (germline): MNHEY, SMNVEV (reference sequence). V was cut by 9 bases and J by 4 bases, with 13 bases left in between. As DNA, the CDR3 is TGTGCCAGGGCGGGTGTGGGGTACGAGCAGTACTTC. It codes for CARAGVGYEQYF.

This clonotype was seen only a few times. The junction differs from germline at one of its ends, possibly a read error. This rearrangement joins TRBV6-6 to TRBJ2-1; 10 nucleotides match TRBD1. This CDR3 comprises 15 residues. Germline V gene sequence: CDR1 MNHNY, CDR2 SVGAGI (reference sequence). CDR3: CANSTPGQGTSEQFF. The CDR3 DNA sequence: TGTGCCAACAGTACCCCGGGACAGGGGACAAGTGAGCAGTTCTTC.